This TCR beta chain came from a study of CD8+CD57+ T cells in acquired aplastic anemia (dated 2018 in TCRdb). Background on the whole study: Extracted DNA from sorted CD4+ and CD8+ cells averaged approximately 3 ug, ranging from roughly 0.17 to 27.4 ug. An average of around 10 million reads for CD4+ cells and under 13 million reads for CD8+ cells was obtained from healthy donor samples. Results the study describes overall, beyond this receptor: Although roughly 29 CD8+ CDR3 sequences were shared by patients and controls, these sequences appeared highly expressed in patients and within the immunodominant clones of patients. No significant difference in CD8+ Simpson's diversity was found between patients and healthy controls (P=0.060).

A word on this clonotype: This receptor's antigen is unknown. No much larger clone is present one base from it, and per-base qualities are unavailable.

In this study, sorted CD4+ and CD8+ T cells from the blood of healthy subjects and of severe aplastic anemia patients had their TCR repertoires deep-sequenced. Ficoll-Paque density gradient centrifugation was used to isolate peripheral blood mononuclear cells. CD4+ and CD8+ T cells were sorted by FACS or magnetic beads before DNA extraction. CDR1 and CDR2 are drawn from the germline V gene: ENHRY, SYGVKD. After removal of 4 bases from V and 6 bases from J, the junction retains 7 bases not matched to a gene. Including cysteine and phenylalanine, the CDR3 has 14 amino acids. The CDR3 DNA has 42 bases and is translated from base 1. Genomic DNA served as template for TCR beta VDJ combination and CDR3 sequence profiling. An Illumina HiSeq 2000 was the platform used for TCR repertoire sequencing. Per the authors' processing: TRBV/TRBJ rearrangement plots, CDR3 size and DJ length profiles, and Simpson's diversity index were used to evaluate the repertoires. Whichever DNA sequence was most abundant in the deep sequencing data was defined as the immunodominant clone. CDR3 amino acid sequences were checked for sharing across subjects and were also compared against the VDJdb database and published repertoires. The raw public reads went through TCRdb reprocessing: fastp at Q25, MiXCR clone calling, in-frame beta chains kept. All rows with the same CDR3 protein become a single entry with the most common DNA and genes. These V and J calls rely on TCRdb rather than the paper's analysis. The sample data list some 130,000 distinct CDR3 sequences, and around 41% of these were observed just once. In total, the top ten clones hold around 8.4% of the sample.

The sequencing input was sorted CD4+, CD8+, or CD8+CD57+ T cells (not recorded which) from PBMCs. The V and J segments used are TRBV10-3 and TRBJ1-1; 8 of the junction bases match TRBD1. This clonotype was obtained from a human donor in good health, serving as a control. The DNA is TGTGCCATCAGTGGGGCCGACAGGGGAGCTGAAGCTTTCTTT. It codes for CAISGADRGAEAFF.